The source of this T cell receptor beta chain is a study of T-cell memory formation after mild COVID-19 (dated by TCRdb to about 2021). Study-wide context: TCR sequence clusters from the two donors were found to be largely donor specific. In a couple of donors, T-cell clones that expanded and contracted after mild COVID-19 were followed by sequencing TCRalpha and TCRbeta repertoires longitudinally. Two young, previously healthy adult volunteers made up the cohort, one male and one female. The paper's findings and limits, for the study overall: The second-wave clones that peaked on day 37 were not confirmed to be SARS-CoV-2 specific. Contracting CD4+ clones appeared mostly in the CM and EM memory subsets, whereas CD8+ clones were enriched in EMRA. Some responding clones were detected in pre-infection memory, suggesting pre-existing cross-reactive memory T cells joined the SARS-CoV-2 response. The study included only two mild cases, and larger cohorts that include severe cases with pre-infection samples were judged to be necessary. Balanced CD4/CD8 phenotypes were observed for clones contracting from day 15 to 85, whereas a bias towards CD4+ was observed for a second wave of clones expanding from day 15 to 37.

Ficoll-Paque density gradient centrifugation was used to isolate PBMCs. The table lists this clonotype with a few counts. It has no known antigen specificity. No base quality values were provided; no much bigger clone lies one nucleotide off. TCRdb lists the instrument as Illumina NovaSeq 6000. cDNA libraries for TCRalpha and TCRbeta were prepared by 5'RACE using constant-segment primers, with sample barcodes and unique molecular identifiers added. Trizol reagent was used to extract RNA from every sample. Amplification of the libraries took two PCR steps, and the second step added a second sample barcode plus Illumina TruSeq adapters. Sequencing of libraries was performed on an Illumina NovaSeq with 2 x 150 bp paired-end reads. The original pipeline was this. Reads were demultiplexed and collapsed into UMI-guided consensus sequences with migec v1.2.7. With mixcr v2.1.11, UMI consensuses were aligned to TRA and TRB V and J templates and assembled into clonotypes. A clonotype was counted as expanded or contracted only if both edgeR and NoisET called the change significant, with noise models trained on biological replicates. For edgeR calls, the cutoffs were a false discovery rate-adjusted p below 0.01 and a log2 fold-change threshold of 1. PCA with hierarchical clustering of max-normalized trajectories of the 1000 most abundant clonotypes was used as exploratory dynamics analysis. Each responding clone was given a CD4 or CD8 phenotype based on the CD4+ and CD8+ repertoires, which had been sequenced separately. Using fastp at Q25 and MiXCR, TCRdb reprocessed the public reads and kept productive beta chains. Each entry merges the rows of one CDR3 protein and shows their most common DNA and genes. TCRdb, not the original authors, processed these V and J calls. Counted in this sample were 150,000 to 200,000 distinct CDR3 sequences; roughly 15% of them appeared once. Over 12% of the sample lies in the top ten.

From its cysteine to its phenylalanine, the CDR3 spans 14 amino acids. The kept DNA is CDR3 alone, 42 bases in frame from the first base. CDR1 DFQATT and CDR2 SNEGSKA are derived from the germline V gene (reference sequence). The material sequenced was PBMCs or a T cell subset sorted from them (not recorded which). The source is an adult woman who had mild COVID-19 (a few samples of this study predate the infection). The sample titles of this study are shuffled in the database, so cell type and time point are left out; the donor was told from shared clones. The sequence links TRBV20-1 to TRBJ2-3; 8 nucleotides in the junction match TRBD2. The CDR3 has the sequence CRGGQAGVTDTQYF. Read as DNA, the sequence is TGCAGGGGGGGACAAGCGGGAGTCACAGATACGCAGTATTTT.